This T cell receptor beta chain was observed in a study of CD8 T cells in Susac syndrome. Study-wide results and caveats: The authors acknowledged that their TCR sequencing and HLA analysis involved a relatively small number of individuals.

The CDR3 loop spans 13 amino acids. V shed 3 bases and J 9 bases; nucleotides not matched to a gene: 4. The germline CDR1 and CDR2 sequences are MNHEY and SVGEGT. From blood CD8+ and CD4+ T cells, the TCR beta chain was sequenced. Negative isolation yielded CD4+ and CD8+ T cells, and FACS enriched TEMRA cells. This clonotype came up once. No antigen is known for it. RNA in amounts of roughly 0.5 to 1 ug was reverse transcribed with random hexamers. The amplification used immunoSEQ multiplex PCR on TCR beta CDR3; it spanned 54 Vbeta and 13 Jbeta. Each CDR3 protein is one row after TCRdb ran MiXCR on the immunoSEQ multiplex PCR reads. The sample shows about 140,000 distinct CDR3 sequences, about 94% of them seen only once.

The gene calls are TRBV6-2 or TRBV6-3 and TRBJ2-1, with 8 bases matching TRBD2. This TCR derives from a human donor in good health. What was sequenced was CD8+ T cells from PBMCs. The CDR3 here is CASSYGLAVEQFF. DNA of the CDR3: TGTGCCAGCAGTTATGGACTAGCTGTTGAGCAGTTCTTC.